Listed below are T cell receptor beta chains from one sample, sequenced in a study of tumor-infiltrating lymphocytes in primary liver carcinoma. TCRdb itself ran the multiplex PCR reads through MiXCR, one entry per CDR3 protein. The sample shows 50,000 or so distinct CDR3 sequences, over 65% of them seen only once. Sample: liver tumor tissue from sampling region 5. These receptor sequences come from a man aged 35 to 55 with primary liver carcinoma and hepatitis B virus infection. Both conserved end residues are part of each CDR3. The D gene is left open where the match is weak. Part of the rows lack a size; the others show once, few, many or a class for expanded clones.

j_call	d_call	clone_size	v_call	cdr3_length	cdr3_nt	cdr3_aa
TRBJ2-7	-	-	TRBV6-6	14	TGTGCCAGCGGCCCAATTCCGGTATCCTACGAGCAATACTTC	CASGPIPVSYEQYF
TRBJ2-2	-	many	TRBV5-4	15	TGTGCCAGCAGCTCGGGTGGCCGGGCCCTCGGGGAGCTGTTTTTT	CASSSGGRALGELFF
TRBJ1-2	TRBD1	-	TRBV4-3	14	TGCGCCAACAGCCAACCCGGGACAGGGAAAGGCTACACCTTC	CANSQPGTGKGYTF
TRBJ2-3	-	-	TRBV4-2	13	TGTGCCAGTGGTCGGGGGTCCACAGATACGCAGTATTTC	CASGRGSTDTQYF
TRBJ2-1	-	-	TRBV6-2/TRBV6-3	14	TGTGCCAGCAGTTACGCTACAGAATCGGATGAGCAGTTCTTT	CASSYATESDEQFF
TRBJ2-2	-	once	TRBV11-2	15	TGTACCAGCAGCTTAGATCTAAGCAGTCCCGGGGAGCTGTTTTTT	CTSSLDLSSPGELFF
TRBJ2-1	TRBD2	-	TRBV11-3	15	TGTGCCGGCAGCTTAGGGCGGGAGGGTCTGAATGAGCCGTTCTTC	CAGSLGREGLNEPFF
TRBJ2-6	-	-	TRBV11-2	15	TGCGCCACCCAGAGGCCGCGCTCTGGGACCAACGTCCTGACTTTC	CATQRPRSGTNVLTF
TRBJ1-1	-	-	TRBV29-1	15	TGCACTGTAGGTCCCGGGTGGGGGATGAGGACTGAAGCTTTCTTT	CTVGPGWGMRTEAFF
TRBJ1-5	-	-	TRBV4-1	14	TGCGCCAACAGCCAAGATGGACGGGGTCAGCCCCAGCATTTT	CANSQDGRGQPQHF
TRBJ2-3	-	-	TRBV6-1	11	TGTGCCAGCAGTCAAAAAGATACGCAGTATTTC	CASSQKDTQYF
TRBJ1-1	-	-	TRBV19	15	TGTGCCAGTAGTATCAGAGGCCAAATGAACACTGAAGCTTTCTTT	CASSIRGQMNTEAFF
TRBJ1-2	-	-	TRBV4-2	15	TGTGCCAGCAACCAAGGCGCCGGGAGTCCCTATGGCTACACCTTC	CASNQGAGSPYGYTF
TRBJ2-5	-	-	TRBV4-1	16	TGCGCCAGCAGCCAAGGACCGACAGGAGGCTGGGAGACCCAGTATTTC	CASSQGPTGGWETQYF
TRBJ2-2	TRBD1	-	TRBV23-1	15	TGCGCCAGCAGCCTGGACAGGCCACGAGCCGGGGAGCTGTTTTTT	CASSLDRPRAGELFF
TRBJ1-5	-	-	TRBV5-1	14	TGCGCCAGCGGCTTCGGCCATAACACAGATACGCAGCATTTT	CASGFGHNTDTQHF
TRBJ2-5	TRBD2	-	TRBV11-1	15	TGTGCCAGCATCCTCAAGGTACTAGCGGGAGAGACCCAGTACTTC	CASILKVLAGETQYF
TRBJ1-2	-	-	TRBV29-1	18	TGCAGCGCTGGGGCAACAACAGGAACTCAAGTGGCTACCTATGGCTACACCTTC	CSAGATTGTQVATYGYTF
TRBJ2-5	TRBD2	once	TRBV6-2/TRBV6-3	15	TGTGCCGGTAGCCCCCTGCTAGCGGGCGGAGAGACTCAGTACTTC	CAGSPLLAGGETQYF
TRBJ2-1	TRBD2	many	TRBV19	17	TGTGCCAGTAGTCCCCTGACTAGCCCCAGTTCCTACAATGAGCAGTTCTTC	CASSPLTSPSSYNEQFF
TRBJ2-5	-	once	TRBV10-3	14	TGTGCCATCGAAAAGGGGGGCAGGGAAGAGACCCAATACTTC	CAIEKGGREETQYF
TRBJ2-4	-	-	TRBV28	16	TGTGGCAACAGTCAACCGGACAGTATAGCCAAAAACATTCAGTACTTC	CGNSQPDSIAKNIQYF
TRBJ2-3	-	-	TRBV11-1	19	TGTTCCAGCAACTCTGGGGGAAGCTCTGTTGGAGCCCACACAGATACGCAGTATTTT	CSSNSGGSSVGAHTDTQYF